The sequence of this T cell receptor beta chain was determined in a study of T cell repertoires in cytomegalovirus infection. Overall study context: Indications of both CMV infection and matching HLA type were provided by public TCR beta signatures.

This clonotype came up many times. TCRdb called the reads again in MiXCR, with one record for every CDR3 protein. Among 130,000 or so distinct CDR3 sequences listed, about 6.3% were seen once. Germline CDR1 LNHDA, CDR2 SQIVND (reference sequence). Deletions cut 3 bases from V and 5 bases from J, with 10 bases between. The CDR3 extends over 13 amino acids. The sequenced sample consisted of PBMCs. The chain couples TRBV19 to TRBJ1-2; D is undetermined. The sequence derives from a human donor in good health (CMV status not recorded). Some clones in this sample may be carry-over from other donors' samples. The DNA of the CDR3 is TGTGCCAGTAGTATTTGGGAGAGTTATGGCTACACCTTC. As protein: CASSIWESYGYTF.